Sequencing of this TCR beta chain was carried out in a study of CD8+CD57+ T cells in acquired aplastic anemia. Study-wide results and limits: In common between the patients and the controls were approximately 30 CD8+ CDR3 sequences.

The use of genomic DNA as template underpinned the TCR beta VDJ and CDR3 profiling. TCRdb fed the reads into MiXCR, producing one record per CDR3 protein. This table has 200,000 to 300,000 distinct CDR3 sequences, around 82% appearing once. With regard to this clonotype: No antigen is known for it.

V dropped 8 bases and J dropped 0 bases, with 7 bases sitting between them. From germline, CDR1 is SNHLY and CDR2 FYNNEI. This CDR3 comprises 12 residues. Patients included in sequencing had previously demonstrated CD8+CD57+ cell expansion by flow cytometry. Diagnosis of severe acquired aplastic anemia applied to all patients. The genes are TRBV2 and TRBJ1-1, with D uncertain. This receptor was taken from a human donor with aplastic anemia. The source material was sorted CD4+, CD8+, or CD8+CD57+ T cells (not recorded which) from PBMCs. Here the CDR3 reads CASLTMNTEAFF. CDR3 nucleotides: TGTGCCAGCCTAACAATGAACACTGAAGCTTTCTTT.